This entry lists 14 T cell receptor beta chains sequenced from one sample in a study of shared T cell receptors in the human thymus. Produced via immunoSEQ multiplex PCR; TCRdb's table is partial and in-frame only. The table records some 700,000 clones, roughly 90% of them present only once. The data were also submitted as part of a second study, on human thymus T cells.

The sample comprised thymocytes. The receptors derive from a boy in the first two years of life with a congenital heart defect.

J is TRBJ2-7 and V is TRBV5-6, with 10 nucleotides matching TRBD2. The CDR3 is made up of 15 amino acids. In germline, CDR1 is SGHDT, CDR2 YYEEEE. The V segment lost 2 bases and the J segment 4 bases; nucleotides outside the gene matches: 6. This CDR3 reads CASSFIAGGNYEQYF. The CDR3 nucleotides are TGTGCCAGCAGCTTCATAGCGGGAGGAAATTACGAGCAGTACTTC. The full variable domain, rest sourced from reference TRBV5-6 and TRBJ2-7, is DAGVTQSPTHLIKTRGQQVTLRCSPKSGHDTVSWYQQALGQGPQFIFQYYEEEERQRGNFPDRFSGHQFPNYSSELNVNALLLGDSALYLCASSFIAGGNYEQYFGPGTRLTVT.

This clone was detected once. The rearrangement uses TRBV7-6 and TRBJ2-3; 7 nucleotides agree with TRBD1. Trimming took 0 bases from V and 2 from J; bases not matched to a gene: 8. CDR3 length: 17 residues. Germline V lookup: CDR1 SGHVS, CDR2 FNYEAQ. DNA for the CDR3: TGTGCCAGCAGCTTAGCCTCAGGGGGTCCCCACACAGATACGCAGTATTTT. Translating it yields CASSLASGGPHTDTQYF.

About this clone itself: One end of the junction does not line up with germline, which may come from a read error. The chain has TRBV5-6 and TRBJ2-5, with D possibly being TRBD2 (6 bases). CDR3 length: 14 residues. The germline CDR1 and CDR2 sequences are SGHDT and YYEEEE. CDR3 nucleotides: TGTGCCAGCAGCCCCGTGGGACTCCAACAGACCCAGTACTTC. Translation gives CASSPVGLQQTQYF. The variable domain in full, with the rest retrieved from reference TRBV5-6 and TRBJ2-5, is DAGVTQSPTHLIKTRGQQVTLRCSPKSGHDTVSWYQQALGQGPQFIFQYYEEEERQRGNFPDRFSGHQFPNYSSELNVNALLLGDSALYLCASSPVGLQQTQYFGPGTRLLVL.

The chain links TRBV7-9 to TRBJ2-1, with D unresolved. Germline assignment: CDR1 SEHNR and CDR2 FQNEAQ (reference sequence). This CDR3 has 11 amino acids. V was clipped by 8 bases and J by 3 bases, with 5 bases between them. Here the CDR3 DNA reads TGTGCCAGCCCGTTCTACAATGAGCAGTTCTTC. Amino acid sequence: CASPFYNEQFF.

The V and J genes are TRBV28 and TRBJ2-5; 9 bases fit TRBD2. Trimming took 0 bases from V and 6 from J; bases not matched to a gene: 8. The CDR3 loop spans 16 amino acids. The V gene's germline CDR1 is MDHEN and CDR2 SYDVKM. The DNA of the CDR3 is TGTGCCAGCAGTTTATGGGGGCGGGAGGGCCGGAAGACCCAGTACTTC. As protein: CASSLWGREGRKTQYF.

This rearrangement joins TRBV28 to TRBJ2-3; 9 positions match TRBD1. From germline, CDR1 is MDHEN and CDR2 SYDVKM. V lost 6 bases and J lost 5; bases outside the gene matches: 12. This CDR3 spans 16 amino acids. The CDR3 region has the DNA TGTGCCAGCAGCAGAGGAAGGGACAGGGTAGGAGATACGCAGTATTTT. Translating gives CASSRGRDRVGDTQYF.

This chain links TRBV28 with TRBJ2-7, with D perhaps TRBD2 (8 bases). CDR3 length: 16 residues. Looked up from germline, CDR1 is MDHEN and CDR2 is SYDVKM. V was trimmed by 6 bases and J by 2 bases, leaving 20 bases between them. CDR3 DNA: TGTGCCAGCAGGGGGACGGGAGGGGGCGTCGCCTACGAGCAGTACTTC. Translating gives CASRGTGGGVAYEQYF.

This clone was seen a handful of times. The J gene is TRBJ1-5, the V gene TRBV27, with 9 bases that match TRBD1. CDR3 size: 15 residues. The germline V gene has CDR1 MNHEY and CDR2 SMNVEV (reference sequence). V was clipped by 5 bases and J by 4 bases; unmatched bases: 6. CDR3 nucleotides: TGTGCCAGCAGTACCCGACAGGGGGGGAATCAGCCCCAGCATTTT. Translation gives CASSTRQGGNQPQHF.

This chain uses TRBV5-8 with TRBJ2-7; the match to TRBD2 covers 7 bases. Germline CDR1 and CDR2: SGHTS and YDEGEE. This CDR3 is 17 amino acids long. V shed 0 bases, J shed 3 bases, and the junction held 12 bases outside the gene matches. CDR3: CASSLDLAEPSFYEQYF. In DNA, the CDR3 is TGTGCCAGCAGCTTGGATCTAGCGGAGCCCTCATTCTACGAGCAGTACTTC.

J is TRBJ2-3 and V is TRBV29-1; tentative D call: TRBD2 (6 bases). Trimming left V 6 bases short and J 6 bases short, with 19 bases between. The germline V gene encodes CDR1 SQVTM and CDR2 ANQGSEA. This CDR3 has 14 amino acids. The CDR3 sequence: CSVPYPREPDTQYF. In DNA form, the CDR3 reads TGCAGCGTCCCTTACCCCCGGGAGCCGGATACGCAGTATTTT.

V gene TRBV6-5 combines with J gene TRBJ1-2; TRBD1 matches at 7 bases. The CDR3 is 14 residues long. CDR1 is MNHEY and CDR2 is SVGAGI in the germline V gene. V shed 0 bases, J shed 5 bases, and the junction held 3 bases outside the gene matches. DNA for the CDR3: TGTGCCAGCAGTTACTCCAGGGGGACTTATGGCTACACCTTC. Amino acid sequence: CASSYSRGTYGYTF.

In nucleotides, the CDR3 is TGTGCCTGGAAGGGGCAGGGGTTGAACACTGAAGCTTTCTTT. This translates into CAWKGQGLNTEAFF. The chain combines TRBV30 with TRBJ1-1, with D tentatively TRBD1 (6 bases). There are 14 residues in the CDR3. Trimming shortened V by 4 bases and J by 0 bases, and 12 bases separated the two germline ends. The germline gives CDR1 GTSNPN, CDR2 SVGIG (reference sequence). Complete variable domain (other parts from reference TRBV30 and TRBJ1-1): SQTIHQWPATLVQPVGSPLSLECTVEGTSNPNLYWYRQAAGRGLQLLFYSVGIGQISSEVPQNLSASRPQDRQFILSSKKLLLSDSGFYLCAWKGQGLNTEAFFGQGTRLTVV.

The J gene is TRBJ2-1, the V gene TRBV9; D might be TRBD1 (6 bases). Trimming shortened V by 0 bases and J by 7 bases, and 8 bases separated the two germline ends. Per the germline V gene, CDR1 is SGDLS and CDR2 is YYNGEE. CDR3 length: 13 residues. CDR3: CASSVGGPNEQFF. CDR3 nucleotides: TGTGCCAGCAGCGTAGGGGGGCCAAATGAGCAGTTCTTC.

The sample holds one count of this clone. This chain connects TRBV2 to TRBJ2-7, with TRBD2 matching over 10 bases. The CDR3 runs 16 residues. The germline V gene has CDR1 SNHLY and CDR2 FYNNEI. The junction had 11 bases not matched to a gene; V was cut back by 6 bases and J by 3 bases. As DNA, the CDR3 is TGTGCCAGCAGCCAAAAGGGGGTAGCGGGAGGCTACGAGCAGTACTTC. Amino acid sequence: CASSQKGVAGGYEQYF.